This is a list of T cell receptor beta chains from one sample in a study of regulatory T cells in long-lasting Graves disease. TCRdb fed the multiplex PCR reads into MiXCR, producing one record per CDR3 protein. The sample holds over 300,000 distinct CDR3 sequences, roughly a sixth seen once. Sample: peripheral blood mononuclear cells (PBMCs), taken at new diagnosis, from a patient treated with antithyroid drugs. The source of these receptors is a female donor with Graves disease. Both conserved end residues are part of each CDR3. D genes are given only for firm matches.

v_gene	d_gene	j_gene	CDR3aa
TRBV28	.	TRBJ1-5	CASSFSGQHQPQHF
TRBV19	.	TRBJ1-2	CASSLARRDGYTF
TRBV30	TRBD1	TRBJ1-6	CAWSAGGVPPLHF
TRBV29-1	.	TRBJ2-3	CSVGHLKGVTDTQYF
TRBV7-7	TRBD1	TRBJ2-2	CASSLDRGTGELFF
TRBV24-1	.	TRBJ1-1	CATSDARSMNTEAFF
TRBV7-3	TRBD2	TRBJ2-5	CASSATGGIRETQYF
TRBV2	.	TRBJ1-4	CASSGWRGDEKLFF
TRBV18	TRBD1	TRBJ2-1	CASSPNRDRVGNEQFF
TRBV30	.	TRBJ1-5	CAWSADRYQPQHF
TRBV18	.	TRBJ2-5	CASSPPQETQYF
TRBV5-5	TRBD1	TRBJ1-5	CASSSARTGNQPQHF
TRBV11-2	TRBD2	TRBJ2-7	CASSLSGGYEQYF
TRBV4-1	.	TRBJ1-1	CASSQERSGEAFF
TRBV19	.	TRBJ1-1	CASSMRQKHTEAFF
TRBV7-9	.	TRBJ1-2	CASSLGRSTSYGYTF
TRBV12-3/TRBV12-4	.	TRBJ2-7	CASSLAFARWTYEQYF